A selection of T cell receptor beta chains follows, all from one sample in a study of radiotherapy plus CTLA-4 blockade in lung cancer. Sequencing used immunoSEQ multiplex PCR; TCRdb keeps in-frame clones, though not all of them. In the table there are 20,000 to 30,000 clones, about 76% of which are singletons. The sequences come from peripheral blood, collected from a patient treated with radiotherapy plus ipilimumab. Source of these receptors: a human donor with non-small cell lung cancer whose response to radiotherapy plus ipilimumab could not be evaluated. Both conserved end residues are part of each CDR3. The D gene is left open where the match is weak. The size entry is marked missing in some rows and otherwise reads once, few, many or a size class.

d_gene: TRBD2
v_gene: TRBV27
abundance: NA
j_gene: TRBJ2-7
CDR3aa: CASPASGRPRNEQYF
CDR3nt: TGTGCCAGCCCCGCTAGCGGGAGGCCAAGGAACGAGCAGTACTTC

d_gene: NA
v_gene: TRBV12-5
abundance: NA
j_gene: TRBJ2-1
CDR3aa: CASGLGQGDEQFF
CDR3nt: TGTGCTAGTGGTTTGGGGCAGGGCGATGAGCAGTTCTTC

d_gene: NA
v_gene: TRBV11-2
abundance: NA
j_gene: TRBJ2-5
CDR3aa: CASSSASMGLATQYF
CDR3nt: TGTGCCAGCAGCAGCGCAAGTATGGGGCTGGCGACCCAGTACTTC

d_gene: TRBD2
v_gene: TRBV6-5
abundance: NA
j_gene: TRBJ2-3
CDR3aa: CASSPTSSPFDTQYF
CDR3nt: TGTGCCAGCAGCCCGACTAGCTCCCCTTTCGATACGCAGTATTTT

d_gene: TRBD1
v_gene: TRBV5-6
abundance: NA
j_gene: TRBJ2-3
CDR3aa: CASSLVAGGGTDTQYF
CDR3nt: TGTGCCAGCAGCTTGGTGGCAGGGGGCGGCACAGATACGCAGTATTTT

d_gene: TRBD1
v_gene: TRBV18
abundance: NA
j_gene: TRBJ1-2
CDR3aa: CASSPLDRGQYGYTF
CDR3nt: TGTGCCAGCTCACCCTTGGACAGGGGGCAATATGGCTACACCTTC

d_gene: TRBD1
v_gene: TRBV30
abundance: NA
j_gene: TRBJ1-1
CDR3aa: CAWSVNPGQGAFF
CDR3nt: TGTGCCTGGAGTGTCAATCCGGGACAGGGAGCTTTCTTT

d_gene: NA
v_gene: TRBV7-9
abundance: NA
j_gene: TRBJ2-2
CDR3aa: CASSGTTGEGTGELFF
CDR3nt: TGTGCCAGCAGCGGAACGACAGGGGAGGGGACCGGGGAGCTGTTTTTT

d_gene: TRBD1
v_gene: TRBV28
abundance: NA
j_gene: TRBJ1-4
CDR3aa: CASSLLGGSNEKLFF
CDR3nt: TGTGCCAGCAGTTTACTAGGGGGCTCGAATGAAAAACTGTTTTTT

d_gene: TRBD2
v_gene: TRBV4-1
abundance: NA
j_gene: TRBJ2-3
CDR3aa: CASSQNSGANTDTQYF
CDR3nt: TGCGCCAGCAGCCAAAATAGCGGGGCCAACACAGATACGCAGTATTTT

d_gene: TRBD2
v_gene: TRBV30
abundance: few
j_gene: TRBJ2-5
CDR3aa: CAWSPWTSGSRETQYF
CDR3nt: TGTGCCTGGAGTCCCTGGACTAGCGGGAGTCGAGAGACCCAGTACTTC

d_gene: TRBD1
v_gene: TRBV4-1
abundance: few
j_gene: TRBJ1-3
CDR3aa: CASSQASGTGSSSGNTIYF
CDR3nt: TGCGCCAGCAGCCAAGCATCGGGGACAGGGTCAAGCTCTGGAAACACCATATATTTT

d_gene: NA
v_gene: TRBV5-6
abundance: few
j_gene: TRBJ2-7
CDR3aa: CASSSFFGSSYEQYF
CDR3nt: TGTGCCAGCAGCAGCTTCTTCGGGAGCTCCTACGAGCAGTACTTC

d_gene: NA
v_gene: TRBV5-1
abundance: NA
j_gene: TRBJ1-3
CDR3aa: CASRAGASSGNTIYF
CDR3nt: TGCGCCAGCAGGGCAGGGGCCAGCTCTGGAAACACCATATATTTT

d_gene: NA
v_gene: TRBV28
abundance: NA
j_gene: TRBJ2-7
CDR3aa: CASRSGPGKNEQYF
CDR3nt: TGTGCCAGCAGATCCGGGCCCGGGAAGAACGAGCAGTACTTC

d_gene: TRBD1
v_gene: TRBV18
abundance: NA
j_gene: TRBJ2-3
CDR3aa: CASSTRQGAKDTQYF
CDR3nt: TGTGCCAGCTCAACTAGACAGGGGGCTAAAGATACGCAGTATTTT

d_gene: TRBD1
v_gene: TRBV28
abundance: NA
j_gene: TRBJ1-1
CDR3aa: CASSPAQGLNTEAFF
CDR3nt: TGTGCCAGCAGCCCAGCACAGGGGCTGAACACTGAAGCTTTCTTT

d_gene: TRBD1
v_gene: TRBV2
abundance: NA
j_gene: TRBJ2-7
CDR3aa: CASSWGQGPYEQYF
CDR3nt: TGTGCCAGCAGTTGGGGACAGGGTCCCTACGAGCAGTACTTC

d_gene: NA
v_gene: TRBV7-9
abundance: NA
j_gene: TRBJ2-1
CDR3aa: CASSLEPGLSYDEQFF
CDR3nt: TGTGCCAGCAGCTTAGAGCCGGGGTTATCCTATGATGAGCAGTTCTTC

d_gene: NA
v_gene: TRBV7-9
abundance: NA
j_gene: TRBJ2-5
CDR3aa: CASSLSVGAGEEETQYF
CDR3nt: TGTGCCAGCAGCTTGTCAGTGGGGGCAGGGGAAGAAGAGACCCAGTACTTC

d_gene: TRBD1
v_gene: TRBV5-1
abundance: NA
j_gene: TRBJ1-1
CDR3aa: CASSLGVGQGRTEAFF
CDR3nt: TGCGCCAGCAGCTTGGGTGTAGGACAGGGAAGGACTGAAGCTTTCTTT

d_gene: TRBD1
v_gene: TRBV9
abundance: NA
j_gene: TRBJ1-6
CDR3aa: CASSVGGQLKSPLHF
CDR3nt: TGTGCCAGCAGCGTCGGGGGACAGCTAAAATCACCCCTCCACTTT

d_gene: NA
v_gene: TRBV5-1
abundance: NA
j_gene: TRBJ1-5
CDR3aa: CASSFGGGSNQPQHF
CDR3nt: TGCGCCAGCAGCTTCGGGGGGGGTAGCAATCAGCCCCAGCATTTT

d_gene: NA
v_gene: TRBV5-4
abundance: NA
j_gene: TRBJ1-1
CDR3aa: CASTGGAITEAFF
CDR3nt: TGTGCCAGCACTGGGGGCGCGATCACTGAAGCTTTCTTT

d_gene: TRBD1
v_gene: TRBV25-1
abundance: NA
j_gene: TRBJ2-1
CDR3aa: CASSEFLGQGGNEQFF
CDR3nt: TGTGCCAGCAGTGAATTTCTGGGACAGGGTGGGAATGAGCAGTTCTTC

d_gene: NA
v_gene: TRBV5-6
abundance: NA
j_gene: TRBJ1-5
CDR3aa: CASSLGEGYSNQPQHF
CDR3nt: TGTGCCAGCAGCTTGGGGGAGGGGTATAGCAATCAGCCCCAGCATTTT

d_gene: NA
v_gene: TRBV6-1
abundance: NA
j_gene: TRBJ1-1
CDR3aa: CASSDRGAPYHEAFF
CDR3nt: TGTGCCAGCAGTGATCGGGGGGCACCCTATCATGAAGCTTTCTTT

d_gene: TRBD1
v_gene: TRBV11-3
abundance: NA
j_gene: TRBJ2-3
CDR3aa: CASSLGTGTTDTQYF
CDR3nt: TGTGCCAGCAGCCTCGGGACAGGGACCACAGATACGCAGTATTTT

d_gene: NA
v_gene: TRBV28
abundance: NA
j_gene: TRBJ2-1
CDR3aa: CASNDETINEQFF
CDR3nt: TGTGCCAGCAACGACGAGACTATCAATGAGCAGTTCTTC

d_gene: NA
v_gene: TRBV28
abundance: few
j_gene: TRBJ1-2
CDR3aa: CASSLTENYGYTF
CDR3nt: TGTGCCAGCAGTTTGACGGAGAACTATGGCTACACCTTC

d_gene: NA
v_gene: TRBV4-2
abundance: NA
j_gene: TRBJ1-3
CDR3aa: CASSQKGGADGNTIYF
CDR3nt: TGTGCCAGCAGCCAGAAAGGTGGGGCAGATGGAAACACCATATATTTT

d_gene: NA
v_gene: TRBV6-1
abundance: NA
j_gene: TRBJ1-1
CDR3aa: CASTQRGGRNTEAFF
CDR3nt: TGTGCCAGCACCCAACGCGGGGGACGGAACACTGAAGCTTTCTTT

d_gene: TRBD1
v_gene: TRBV5-4
abundance: few
j_gene: TRBJ2-7
CDR3aa: CASSRDSREQYF
CDR3nt: TGTGCCAGCAGTAGGGACAGCCGCGAGCAGTACTTC

d_gene: TRBD2
v_gene: TRBV9
abundance: NA
j_gene: TRBJ2-2
CDR3aa: CASSPLGTSGRSGELFF
CDR3nt: TGTGCCAGCAGCCCCCTCGGGACTAGCGGGAGATCCGGGGAGCTGTTTTTT

d_gene: NA
v_gene: TRBV7-9
abundance: few
j_gene: TRBJ2-7
CDR3aa: CASSYGNSYEQYF
CDR3nt: TGTGCCAGCAGCTACGGCAACAGCTACGAGCAGTACTTC